The 23 T cell receptor beta chains listed next were all sequenced from one sample in a study of OX40 agonist ivuxolimab in advanced cancers. The data were produced by immunoSEQ multiplex PCR, yet TCRdb's version contains in-frame clones alone and is incomplete. The table includes around 11,000 clones, just under 75% detected once. The sample consisted of CD4+ or CD8+ T cells sorted from blood, taken in a trial of the OX40 agonist ivuxolimab. The receptor source for this set is an adult with an advanced solid tumor such as melanoma, head and neck, liver or kidney cancer.

The gene calls are TRBV28 and TRBJ1-5; no reliable D call. V was clipped by 6 bases and J by 4 bases, with 10 bases between them. The length of the CDR3 is 13 residues. Per germline, CDR1 MDHEN and CDR2 SYDVKM. The CDR3 loop is CASSLRPNQPQHF. CDR3 coding DNA: TGTGCCAGCAGCCTCCGACCTAATCAGCCCCAGCATTTT.

DNA for the CDR3: TGTGCCAGCAGCGTAGAGGGGACAGGGGGCAATGAGCAGTTCTTC. Amino acids: CASSVEGTGGNEQFF. The chain has TRBV9 and TRBJ2-1; TRBD1 aligns across 11 bases. The CDR3 consists of 15 residues. V lost 0 bases and J lost 6; bases outside the gene matches: 2. Germline-derived CDR1 and CDR2 are SGDLS and YYNGEE.

The rearrangement joins TRBV27 to TRBJ2-1; a possible D gene is TRBD1 (8 bases). This CDR3 is built from 14 residues. Germline V gives CDR1 MNHEY, CDR2 SMNVEV (reference sequence). Deletions cut 3 bases from V and 6 bases from J, with 12 bases between. In nucleotides, the CDR3 is TGTGCCAGCAGTTTCGGGGGGACAGGCAATGAGCAGTTCTTC. It encodes CASSFGGTGNEQFF.

V is TRBV19 and J is TRBJ2-7; maybe TRBD2 (7 bases). The V and J ends lost 7 bases and 12 bases respectively, with 19 bases between them. Germline V gene data show CDR1 as LNHDA and CDR2 as SQIVND (reference sequence). This CDR3 spans 12 amino acids. The CDR3 reads CASNPGGAVWYF. For the CDR3, the DNA is TGTGCCAGTAATCCTGGGGGGGCCGTGTGGTACTTC.

The chain recombines TRBV19 with TRBJ2-3; the match to TRBD1 covers 9 bases. Germline values: CDR1 LNHDA, CDR2 SQIVND (reference sequence). With 5 bases clipped from V and 4 bases from J, the junction kept 7 bases outside the gene matches. This CDR3 has 15 residues. The DNA for the CDR3 is TGTGCCAGTAGTTCCAGACAGGGGGGTCCAGATACGCAGTATTTT. This gives the protein CASSSRQGGPDTQYF.

V is TRBV19 and J is TRBJ2-7; a weak D match, TRBD2 (6 bases). This CDR3 spans 14 amino acids. CDR1 and CDR2 from the germline V gene are LNHDA and SQIVND (reference sequence). The V and J ends lost 1 base and 6 bases respectively, with 13 bases between them. DNA of the CDR3: TGTGCCAGTAGTATAGTGGGGGGTGACCTCGAGCAGTACTTC. Translated: CASSIVGGDLEQYF.

The rearrangement links TRBV6-1 to TRBJ1-5; D uncertain. This CDR3 is built from 17 residues. Germline CDR1 MNHNS, CDR2 SASEGT. Trimming cost V 1 base and J 0 bases, with 13 bases left between them. CDR3 coding DNA: TGTGCCAGCAGTGAAGGTGTGGCACGTTATAGCAATCAGCCCCAGCATTTT. Residues: CASSEGVARYSNQPQHF.

J is TRBJ1-5 and V is TRBV7-8, with a possible D match to TRBD1 (5 bases). The germline gives CDR1 SGHVS, CDR2 FQNEAQ. Between the trimmed V and J ends, which lost 5 bases and 0 bases, there was a span of 11 bases. The length of the CDR3 is 15 residues. The CDR3 DNA follows: TGTGCCAGCAGCCCCCGGGGGTATAGCAATCAGCCCCAGCATTTT. Amino acids: CASSPRGYSNQPQHF.

In regard to this clone: The junction and the germline gene differ at one end; a read error may be behind it. V and J are TRBV9 and TRBJ2-3; no reliable D call. Germline V gene lookup returns CDR1 SGDLS and CDR2 YYNGEE. This CDR3 is 13 amino acids long. The CDR3 region has the DNA TGTGCCAGCAGCACCGGAGCAGGAGATGCGCAGTATTTT. Protein product: CASSTGAGDAQYF.

This sequence joins TRBV21-1 and TRBJ2-5; TRBD1, the table's D call, was not compared with the DNA. TRBV21-1 is noted as a pseudogene. The CDR3 loop spans 16 amino acids. The CDR3 nucleotides are TGTGCCAGCAGCACCCATCGGACAGGATTACAAGAGACCCAGTACTTC. This translates into CASSTHRTGLQETQYF.

The chain recombines TRBV27 with TRBJ1-1; D uncertain. Trimming removed 3 bases from V and 4 bases from J, with 12 bases in between. The germline V gene encodes CDR1 MNHEY and CDR2 SMNVEV (reference sequence). This CDR3 spans 14 amino acids. For the CDR3, the DNA is TGTGCCAGCAGTTTGACACCTTCGGGCACTGAAGCTTTCTTT. This gives the protein CASSLTPSGTEAFF.

The rearrangement uses TRBV19 and TRBJ2-3; no firm D call. The CDR3 contains 10 residues. V was clipped by 5 bases and J by 6 bases, with 3 bases between them. Germline V lookup: CDR1 LNHDA, CDR2 SQIVND (reference sequence). The CDR3 DNA sequence: TGTGCCAGTAGTTCCGATACGCAGTATTTT. Translating gives CASSSDTQYF.

V and J are TRBV27 and TRBJ1-2; D not resolved. CDR1 and CDR2 (germline): MNHEY, SMNVEV (reference sequence). V lost 0 bases, J lost 8 bases, and 19 bases lay in between. The CDR3 loop spans 16 amino acids. CDR3 loop: CASSLSYVPPNVGYTF. The DNA of the CDR3 is TGTGCCAGCAGTTTATCCTATGTCCCCCCAAATGTGGGCTACACCTTC.

This rearrangement joins TRBV29-1 to TRBJ2-7; possibly TRBD2 for D (5 bases). CDR1 and CDR2 from the germline V gene are SQVTM and ANQGSEA. Trimming took off 4 bases at V and 0 bases at J, with 10 bases between the two ends. This CDR3 is 13 amino acids long. CDR3 DNA: TGCAGCGTTGCTCCTCGGGGCTCCTACGAGCAGTACTTC. This sequence encodes CSVAPRGSYEQYF.

The V and J genes are TRBV27 and TRBJ2-3, with TRBD2 matching over 13 bases. After removal of 5 bases from V and 6 bases from J, the junction contained 5 bases not matched to a gene. The CDR3 sequence is 15 residues long. Germline values: CDR1 MNHEY, CDR2 SMNVEV (reference sequence). CDR3 amino acids: CASSPGLAGSDTQYF. CDR3 coding DNA: TGTGCCAGCAGTCCGGGACTAGCGGGATCGGATACGCAGTATTTT.

The gene calls are TRBV5-1 and TRBJ2-3, with 9 bases aligning to TRBD1. The V gene's germline CDR1 is SGHRS and CDR2 YFSETQ. The CDR3 covers 16 residues. With V trimmed by 5 bases and J by 1 base, 8 bases remained unmatched. The CDR3 DNA reads TGCGCCAGCAGTCACGGAAACAGGGGGCGCACAGATACGCAGTATTTT. This codes for CASSHGNRGRTDTQYF. The full variable domain, in which reference TRBV5-1 and TRBJ2-3 provide the parts outside the CDR3, is KAGVTQTPRYLIKTRGQQVTLSCSPISGHRSVSWYQQTPGQGLQFLFEYFSETQRNKGNFPGRFSGRQFSNSRSEMNVSTLELGDSALYLCASSHGNRGRTDTQYFGPGTRLTVL.

This clone is medium-sized by share. V is TRBV6-1 and J is TRBJ2-7; D unclear. Deletions cut 3 bases from V and 6 bases from J, with 12 bases between. CDR1 and CDR2 from the germline V gene are MNHNS and SASEGT. The CDR3 contains 13 residues. The CDR3 nucleotides are TGTGCCAGCAGTGAGACCAAGTCCAGCGAGCAGTACTTC. Protein sequence: CASSETKSSEQYF.

The chain is built from TRBV7-2 and TRBJ1-2; unclear D gene. V was pared by 4 bases and J by 6 bases, with 15 bases between. Germline CDR1 is SGHTA and CDR2 is FQGNSA. This CDR3 is built from 14 residues. The CDR3 region has the DNA TGTGCCAGCAGCTCGCCCTGGCGGTCGGATGGCTACACCTTC. Protein sequence: CASSSPWRSDGYTF.

This clone was recorded a few times. The CDR3 coding sequence is TGTGCCAGCAGCTTGTCCGGGACAGGGGCCATGATTCACTATGGCTACACCTTC. Amino acid sequence: CASSLSGTGAMIHYGYTF. The rearrangement joins TRBV5-4 to TRBJ1-2, with 10 bases lining up with TRBD1. This CDR3 spans 18 amino acids. V was pared by 1 base and J by 3 bases, with 12 bases of the junction left unmatched. The V gene's germline CDR1 is SGHNT and CDR2 YYREEE (reference sequence). Filled out from reference TRBV5-4 and TRBJ1-2, the complete variable domain reads ETGVTQSPTHLIKTRGQQVTLRCSSQSGHNTVSWYQQALGQGPQFIFQYYREEENGRGNFPPRFSGLQFPNYSSELNVNALELDDSALYLCASSLSGTGAMIHYGYTFGSGTRLTVV.

This clone was counted a single time. CDR3 DNA sequence: TGTGCCAGCAGTGACAGGGGGAATTCACCCCTCCACTTT. Its translation: CASSDRGNSPLHF. The rearrangement joins TRBV6-4 to TRBJ1-6; perhaps TRBD1 as D (6 bases). V dropped 2 bases and J dropped 7 bases, with 6 bases sitting between them. Germline V CDR1 and CDR2: MRHNA, SNTAGT. CDR3 length equals 13 residues.

This clone ranks as medium-sized. The genes are TRBV7-9 and TRBJ1-2; TRBD1 might be the D (5 bases). Trimming left V 3 bases short and J 7 bases short, with 15 bases between. There are 14 residues in the CDR3. Per germline, CDR1 SEHNR and CDR2 FQNEAQ (reference sequence). The CDR3 loop reads CASSLGIRDSGYTF. For the CDR3, the DNA is TGTGCCAGCAGCTTGGGTATTAGGGACTCTGGCTACACCTTC.

V is TRBV5-1 and J is TRBJ2-1, with unresolved D. The CDR3 extends over 12 amino acids. Germline CDR1 is SGHRS and CDR2 is YFSETQ. V lost 7 bases, J lost 3 bases, and 8 bases lay in between. CDR3 in amino acids: CASWWIYNEQFF. The CDR3 DNA follows: TGCGCCAGCTGGTGGATCTACAATGAGCAGTTCTTC.

The chain couples TRBV9 to TRBJ2-7; 8 bases are shared with TRBD2. Per the germline V gene, CDR1 is SGDLS and CDR2 is YYNGEE. CDR3 length: 13 amino acids. Trimming removed 4 bases from V and 3 bases from J; junction bases left unmatched: 3. Here the CDR3 DNA reads TGTGCCAGCAGCCCCGGGGGGGGCTACGAGCAGTACTTC. This encodes CASSPGGGYEQYF.